This T cell receptor beta chain was profiled in a study of blood T cell repertoires in COVID-19. This CDR3 comprises 14 residues. Looked up from germline, CDR1 is LGHNA and CDR2 is YNFKEQ. The V end lost 8 bases, the J end lost 3 bases, and 16 bases lay between the germline ends. TCRdb's copy holds only in-frame clones and misses some; the assay was immunoSEQ multiplex PCR. The table records about 130,000 clones, under 90% of them present only once. The chain has TRBV4-2 and TRBJ1-1; D gene ambiguous. The clonotype was recovered from a woman in her sixties with acute or convalescent COVID-19. The sample taken for sequencing was peripheral blood. CDR3 nucleotides: TGTGCCAGCTCCAGAACTGGGGAGGACACTGAAGCTTTCTTT. Encoded protein: CASSRTGEDTEAFF.